The 14 T cell receptor beta chains presented below share a single source sample, sequenced in a study of metastatic and nonmetastatic thyroid tumors. There were no patients who had received any treatment before thyroid surgery. TCRdb re-called clones from the PCR reads using MiXCR. Among roughly 81,000 clones listed, around 9.2% were seen once. Sequencing was performed on blood. The receptors originated from a female donor with papillary thyroid cancer or a benign thyroid nodule (not recorded which). Some clones in this sample may be carry-over from other donors' samples.

This clone was counted many times. CDR3 region: CASSLGQTTNEKLFF. CDR3 bases: TGTGCCAGCAGCTTAGGGCAGACAACTAATGAAAAACTGTTTTTT. V is TRBV7-9 and J is TRBJ1-4; no clear D gene. CDR1 is SEHNR, CDR2 FQNEAQ, per germline (reference sequence). The CDR3 sequence is 15 residues long. Deletions cut 1 base from V and 0 bases from J, with 6 bases between.

This clone was seen ten or more times. The rearrangement links TRBV6-1 to TRBJ2-7; no firm D call. V lost 7 bases, J lost 0 bases, and 16 bases lay in between. The germline CDR1 and CDR2 sequences are MNHNS and SASEGT. This CDR3 contains 15 residues. CDR3: CASTEFLFGSYEQYF. CDR3 bases: TGTGCCAGCACTGAGTTTTTGTTCGGCTCCTACGAGCAGTACTTC.

V usage is TRBV25-1 and J usage is TRBJ2-3, with D unresolved. CDR3 length: 11 amino acids. Germline CDR1 MGHDK, CDR2 SYGVNS. Trimming shortened V by 8 bases and J by 6 bases, and 9 bases separated the two germline ends. The CDR3 nucleotides are TGTGCCAGCCGGCACGGGGATACGCAGTATTTT. The encoded protein is CASRHGDTQYF.

This clone appeared many times. The sample carries other DNA sequences with the same CDR3. V is TRBV30 and J is TRBJ1-1; D remains unclear. The germline V gene encodes CDR1 GTSNPN and CDR2 SVGIG (reference sequence). The CDR3 covers 13 residues. V lost 1 base, J lost 3 bases, and 9 bases lay in between. The CDR3 spells CAWSEAGHTEAFF. The CDR3 coding sequence is TGTGCCTGGAGTGAGGCAGGCCACACTGAAGCTTTCTTT.

This clone has more than one count but fewer than ten. The chain uses TRBV11-2 and TRBJ2-3; 9 bases line up with TRBD2. The CDR3 is 17 residues long. Germline V gene sequence: CDR1 SGHAT, CDR2 FQNNGV. Trimming cost V 3 bases and J 4 bases; bases outside gene matches: 11. The CDR3 DNA reads TGTGCCAGCAGCTTCCAGGCGAGCGGGGGGCCGTCAGATACGCAGTATTTT. This codes for CASSFQASGGPSDTQYF.

Many counts were recorded for this clone. This chain connects TRBV4-2 to TRBJ2-1, with D perhaps TRBD2 (6 bases). The germline V and J ends were trimmed by 4 bases and 6 bases, with 28 bases remaining between them. CDR1 is LGHNA and CDR2 is YNFKEQ in the germline V gene. The CDR3 contains 19 residues. CDR3 residues: CASSLWRLPHLAKSNEQFF. The CDR3 DNA reads TGTGCCAGCAGCCTGTGGAGGCTACCCCACCTAGCGAAGTCCAATGAGCAGTTCTTC.

The sample holds a few counts of this clone. The rearrangement joins TRBV9 to TRBJ2-1, with 11 nucleotides matching TRBD2. Losses at the gene ends were 0 bases for V and 8 bases for J; bases not matched to a gene: 4. The CDR3 loop spans 15 amino acids. Germline V gives CDR1 SGDLS, CDR2 YYNGEE. The CDR3 protein is CASSVEGTSGDEQFF. The CDR3 DNA is TGTGCCAGCAGCGTAGAGGGGACTAGCGGCGATGAGCAGTTCTTC.

The chain has TRBV6-4 and TRBJ1-1; possibly TRBD1 for D (6 bases). CDR3 size: 13 residues. V was shortened by 0 bases and J by 5 bases, with 7 bases between the two germline ends. Germline CDR1 and CDR2: MRHNA and SNTAGT. The CDR3 reads CASSDSQGTEAFF. CDR3 bases: TGTGCCAGCAGTGACTCACAGGGTACTGAAGCTTTCTTT.

This clone was found many times. The chain links TRBV24-1 to TRBJ2-6, with a possible D match to TRBD2 (6 bases). CDR3 length equals 20 residues. V was clipped by 3 bases and J by 1 base, with 21 bases between them. Germline V gene sequence: CDR1 KGHDR, CDR2 SFDVKD. The CDR3 DNA sequence: TGTGCCACCAGTGATACCCCCGGAAGGGAGGCAAAGTCTGGGGCCAACGTCCTGACTTTC. Its protein product is CATSDTPGREAKSGANVLTF.

This clone was counted ten times or more. The chain joins TRBV2 to TRBJ2-1; unclear D gene. Germline-derived CDR1 and CDR2 are SNHLY and FYNNEI. The CDR3 spans 14 residues. V dropped 3 bases and J dropped 7 bases, with 13 bases sitting between them. The CDR3 sequence is CASSDPSQTNEQFF. In DNA, the CDR3 is TGTGCCAGCAGTGATCCGTCACAGACAAATGAGCAGTTCTTC.

The V call is TRBV5-1, the J call TRBJ2-5; TRBD2 aligns across 11 bases. The CDR3 totals 15 residues. The germline V gene has CDR1 SGHRS and CDR2 YFSETQ. The V gene end was trimmed by 1 base and the J gene end by 4 bases; junction bases not matched to a gene: 3. The DNA of the CDR3 is TGCGCCAGCAGCTTGCTAGCGGGGGGTGGAGAGACCCAGTACTTC. This sequence encodes CASSLLAGGGETQYF.

This clone has just a few counts. This sequence may be a read error, since a much larger clone differs from it by one base. This sequence joins TRBV5-1 and TRBJ2-3; 7 bases map to TRBD1. The CDR3 is 15 residues long. Germline V gene data show CDR1 as SGHRS and CDR2 as YFSETQ. The trim removed 3 bases at V and 2 bases at J, leaving 6 bases unmatched. CDR3 loop: CASSSGQVFTDTQYF. DNA of the CDR3: TGCGCCAGCAGCTCCGGACAGGTATTCACAGATACGCAGTATTTT.

This clone has at least ten counts. The chain has TRBV7-2 and TRBJ2-7; D is unclear. Trimming shortened V by 3 bases and J by 2 bases, and 14 bases separated the two germline ends. The V gene's germline CDR1 is SGHTA and CDR2 FQGNSA. The length of the CDR3 is 15 residues. The CDR3 loop is CASSFTRTATYEQYF. In nucleotides, the CDR3 is TGTGCCAGCAGCTTTACAAGGACCGCTACCTACGAGCAGTACTTC.

This clone has ten or more counts. The chain links TRBV6-1 to TRBJ1-4; 9 bases map to TRBD1. This CDR3 is 14 amino acids long. V lost 6 bases and J lost 6; bases outside the gene matches: 5. CDR1 is MNHNS and CDR2 is SASEGT in the germline V gene. The CDR3 coding sequence is TGTGCCAGCAGCCACAGGGGGCTTGATGAAAAACTGTTTTTT. Translation gives CASSHRGLDEKLFF.